The following is a T cell receptor (beta chain) sequence with its context. The data were taken from a study of blood T cells in healthy people across ages. Together with a sample-barcoded 5' primer, a J-beta primer mix was included in a second PCR lasting about 6 to 11 cycles. Via MiXCR, TCRdb re-called the 5' RACE reads, giving one row per CDR3 protein. In the table there are 800,000 to 1,300,000 distinct CDR3 sequences, about 23% of which are singletons. Staff drew around 10 milliliters of peripheral blood from each donor. The CDR3 is 14 amino acids. V was clipped by 3 bases and J by 4 bases, with 15 bases between them. CDR1 is SQVTM, CDR2 ANQGSEA, per germline. These sequences were also reported in another study, on T cells of mothers and their children.

The origin of this receptor is a girl aged 2 to 10 in good health. The chain combines TRBV29-1 with TRBJ2-5; D gene uncertain. Sequenced input: blood. The CDR3 DNA is TGCAGCGTTGACCGTTCAGGTCTTGGAGAGACCCAGTACTTC. It encodes CSVDRSGLGETQYF.